This passage covers 24 T cell receptor beta chains from one sample sequenced in a study of cytomegalovirus exposure and HLA in healthy donors (dated by TCRdb to 2016 to 2017). The library was produced with the immunoSEQ multiplex PCR assay. Sourced from immuneACCESS, this table was stored by TCRdb with only in-frame sequences that have V and J called. A share of the clones is absent; for the studies checked, an unresolved V gene accounts for under half, and the remainder has no known explanation. In this sample the table shows some 150,000 clones, 94% of which occur a single time. The ten largest clones represent less than 2% of the sample. Sequenced material: PBMCs. Receptor source: a man younger than 35 in good health and CMV-seropositive.

This sequence joins TRBV7-2 and TRBJ2-2; 8 positions agree with TRBD1. The germline CDR1 and CDR2 sequences are SGHTA and FQGNSA. The CDR3 length is 16 residues. V gave up 5 bases and J gave up 1 base; unmatched junction bases: 6. The CDR3 reads CASSQGQARNTGELFF. The CDR3 DNA is TGTGCCAGCAGCCAGGGACAGGCAAGGAACACCGGGGAGCTGTTTTTT.

The V and J genes are TRBV11-2 and TRBJ2-2; 9 bases align to TRBD1. The CDR3 loop spans 15 amino acids. V gave up 1 base and J gave up 7 bases; unmatched junction bases: 4. Germline assignment: CDR1 SGHAT and CDR2 FQNNGV. The CDR3 loop reads CASSLAGQGFGELFF. The CDR3 DNA reads as TGTGCCAGCAGCTTAGCGGGACAGGGTTTCGGGGAGCTGTTTTTT.

The rearrangement links TRBV5-1 to TRBJ2-7, with TRBD2 identical over 7 bases. V lost 5 bases and J lost 7; bases outside the gene matches: 9. CDR3 length: 13 amino acids. Looked up from germline, CDR1 is SGHRS and CDR2 is YFSETQ. The CDR3 here is CASRREGRWEQYF. CDR3 bases: TGCGCCAGCAGAAGGGAGGGGCGGTGGGAGCAGTACTTC.

This chain's CDR3 is CASRPTTSGQETQYF. CDR3 DNA sequence: TGTGCCAGCAGACCCACGACTAGCGGACAAGAGACCCAGTACTTC. The rearrangement joins TRBV11-2 to TRBJ2-5; 9 bases line up with TRBD2. This CDR3 region has 15 residues. V was clipped by 6 bases and J by 2 bases; unmatched bases: 7. CDR1 SGHAT and CDR2 FQNNGV come from the germline V gene.

J is TRBJ2-1 and V is TRBV29-1, with TRBD2 identical over 10 bases. Germline assignment: CDR1 SQVTM and CDR2 ANQGSEA. V shed 3 bases and J 9 bases; nucleotides not matched to a gene: 14. The CDR3 length is 16 residues. Here the CDR3 reads CSVDLSASGRMGEQFF. In nucleotides, the CDR3 is TGCAGCGTTGACCTTTCGGCTAGCGGGAGAATGGGTGAGCAGTTCTTC.

This chain connects TRBV9 to TRBJ1-2; weak D call: TRBD1 (6 bases). Trimming removed 0 bases from V and 2 bases from J, with 11 bases in between. Germline CDR1 and CDR2: SGDLS and YYNGEE. This CDR3 region has 15 residues. The CDR3 sequence is CASSVARTANYGYTF. The CDR3 nucleotides read TGTGCCAGCAGCGTAGCCAGGACAGCAAACTATGGCTACACCTTC.

The chain is built from TRBV7-2 and TRBJ2-3; 7 nucleotides agree with TRBD2. The CDR3 has 17 amino acids. The germline V gene encodes CDR1 SGHTA and CDR2 FQGNSA. With V trimmed by 3 bases and J by 2 bases, 11 bases remained unmatched. The CDR3 DNA follows: TGTGCCAGCAGCTTTGCGACGGGAGGATCTTTCACAGATACGCAGTATTTT. This codes for CASSFATGGSFTDTQYF.

The chain uses TRBV2 and TRBJ2-7, with D unclear. Germline V gene lookup returns CDR1 SNHLY and CDR2 FYNNEI. Trimming left V 6 bases short and J 7 bases short, with 10 bases between. CDR3 length equals 11 residues. DNA of the CDR3: TGTGCCAGCAGACGATCCGGGGAGCAGTACTTC. This codes for CASRRSGEQYF.

About this clone itself: This specimen includes other DNA sequences encoding the same CDR3. This chain links TRBV2 with TRBJ2-1, with 10 nucleotides matching TRBD1. Looked up from germline, CDR1 is SNHLY and CDR2 is FYNNEI. The CDR3 totals 15 residues. With 3 bases clipped from V and 1 base from J, the junction kept 0 bases outside the gene matches. The CDR3 sequence is CASSEDRGSYNEQFF. CDR3 bases: TGTGCCAGCAGTGAGGACAGGGGGTCCTACAATGAGCAGTTCTTC.

As DNA, the CDR3 is TGTGCCAGCAGCTCTCGGACTAGCGGGACAGATACGCAGTATTTT. Its protein product is CASSSRTSGTDTQYF. This sequence joins TRBV11-3 and TRBJ2-3; 11 bases match TRBD2. V was clipped by 4 bases and J by 3 bases; unmatched bases: 3. CDR3 size: 15 residues. Germline CDR1 SGHNT, CDR2 YENEEA.

The J gene is TRBJ1-2, the V gene TRBV6-5; 9 nucleotides line up with TRBD1. Germline CDR1 and CDR2: MNHEY and SVGAGI. V was pared by 7 bases and J by 3 bases, with 6 bases of the junction left unmatched. The CDR3 is 14 residues long. CDR3 sequence: CASTRTGEDYGYTF. DNA of the CDR3: TGTGCCAGCACACGGACAGGGGAGGACTATGGCTACACCTTC.

The chain links TRBV9 to TRBJ1-6, with D possibly TRBD1 on 6 matching bases. The length of the CDR3 is 16 residues. The V and J ends lost 3 bases and 6 bases respectively, with 16 bases between them. Germline-derived CDR1 and CDR2 are SGDLS and YYNGEE. CDR3 DNA sequence: TGTGCCAGCAGCGCCTCAGGGGCGCCGACTAATTCACCCCTCCACTTT. It specifies CASSASGAPTNSPLHF.

The gene calls are TRBV9 and TRBJ2-5; 8 positions agree with TRBD2. The germline CDR1 and CDR2 sequences are SGDLS and YYNGEE. V lost 4 bases to trimming and J lost 4 bases; unmatched junction nucleotides: 6. The CDR3 has 14 amino acids. In nucleotides, the CDR3 is TGTGCCAGCAGCCTTAGCGGGGCTTCAGAGACCCAGTACTTC. This gives the protein CASSLSGASETQYF.

V gene TRBV18 combines with J gene TRBJ2-2; D gene unclear. The germline CDR1 and CDR2 sequences are KGHSH and LQKENI. The CDR3 is made up of 19 amino acids. V lost 2 bases, J lost 3 bases, and 22 bases lay in between. The CDR3, as DNA: TGTGCCAGCTCACCAAATCAAGGAGCCAAATATCTGGACACCGGGGAGCTGTTTTTT. This gives the protein CASSPNQGAKYLDTGELFF.

The rearrangement uses TRBV18 and TRBJ1-1, with D possibly being TRBD1 (6 bases). Trimming shortened V by 3 bases and J by 7 bases, and 9 bases separated the two germline ends. Germline assignment: CDR1 KGHSH and CDR2 LQKENI. The CDR3 covers 12 residues. CDR3 sequence reads: CASSPLQGEAFF. The CDR3 DNA reads as TGTGCCAGCTCACCTCTACAGGGTGAAGCTTTCTTT.

The V gene is TRBV29-1, the J gene TRBJ2-3; 10 bases match TRBD2. The V gene end was trimmed by 7 bases and the J gene end by 4 bases; junction bases not matched to a gene: 20. The germline gives CDR1 SQVTM, CDR2 ANQGSEA. The CDR3 extends over 18 amino acids. For the CDR3, the DNA is TGCAGCGATCGAGGGGGCGCGGGGACTAGCGAGGCACCAGATACGCAGTATTTT. Protein product: CSDRGGAGTSEAPDTQYF.

This chain uses TRBV5-1 with TRBJ2-1, with 7 bases identical to TRBD2. This CDR3 region has 16 residues. In germline, CDR1 is SGHRS, CDR2 YFSETQ. Trimming cost V 0 bases and J 7 bases; bases outside gene matches: 10. CDR3 DNA: TGCGCCAGCAGCTTGGAAGTGGGAGGGCCTGGGAATGAGCAGTTCTTC. It translates to CASSLEVGGPGNEQFF. The entire variable domain, with the rest obtained from reference TRBV5-1 and TRBJ2-1, is as follows: KAGVTQTPRYLIKTRGQQVTLSCSPISGHRSVSWYQQTPGQGLQFLFEYFSETQRNKGNFPGRFSGRQFSNSRSEMNVSTLELGDSALYLCASSLEVGGPGNEQFFGPGTRLTVL.

The count of this clone is one. The chain couples TRBV28 to TRBJ2-3; D is unresolved. Deletions cut 4 bases from V and 8 bases from J, with 7 bases between. CDR1 MDHEN and CDR2 SYDVKM come from the germline V gene. The CDR3 is made up of 11 amino acids. The CDR3 spells CASSYTGTQYF. The DNA of the CDR3 is TGTGCCAGCAGTTACACGGGTACGCAGTATTTT. Full variable domain (remainder filled in from reference TRBV28 and TRBJ2-3): DVKVTQSSRYLVKRTGEKVFLECVQDMDHENMFWYRQDPGLGLRLIYFSYDVKMKEKGDIPEGYSVSREKKERFSLILESASTNQTSMYLCASSYTGTQYFGPGTRLTVL.

The rearrangement joins TRBV7-2 to TRBJ2-7, with 11 bases identical to TRBD2. V was pared by 5 bases and J by 7 bases, with 10 bases of the junction left unmatched. The V gene's germline CDR1 is SGHTA and CDR2 FQGNSA. CDR3 length equals 15 residues. Here the CDR3 DNA reads TGTGCCAGCAGCCCCAATAGCGGGAGGGCCGGGGAGCAGTACTTC. Residues: CASSPNSGRAGEQYF.

This chain links TRBV4-2 with TRBJ2-7; D is possibly TRBD2 (6 bases). The CDR3 is made up of 16 amino acids. The germline CDR1 and CDR2 sequences are LGHNA and YNFKEQ. V was shortened by 0 bases and J by 4 bases, with 16 bases between the two germline ends. DNA of the CDR3: TGTGCCAGCAGCCAAGATCACGGAGGGGCTGATTACGAGCAGTACTTC. Its protein is CASSQDHGGADYEQYF.

This clone was counted a few times. The chain joins TRBV1 to TRBJ2-7; the table calls TRBD2, which could not be checked here. TRBV1 is a recognized pseudogene. The CDR3 contains 11 residues. In nucleotides, the CDR3 is TGCACCAGCAGCCCTGAGGGAAGACAGTACTTC. It specifies CTSSPEGRQYF.

The J gene is TRBJ2-1, the V gene TRBV28; D not resolved. There are 12 residues in the CDR3. V was trimmed by 2 bases and J by 12 bases, leaving 11 bases between them. CDR1 and CDR2 from the germline V gene are MDHEN and SYDVKM. CDR3 nucleotide sequence: TGTGCCAGCAGTTTACCCGTGGCCTCGCAGTTCTTC. Translating it yields CASSLPVASQFF.

V and J are TRBV6-1 and TRBJ2-1; TRBD2 agrees at 9 bases. This CDR3 region has 14 residues. The V segment lost 10 bases and the J segment 7 bases; nucleotides outside the gene matches: 11. The V gene's germline CDR1 is MNHNS and CDR2 SASEGT. CDR3 sequence: CATRGVREGNEQFF. Here the CDR3 DNA reads TGTGCCACCCGAGGAGTGCGGGAGGGGAATGAGCAGTTCTTC.

This CDR3 is CASSQTGTGFEETQYF. The DNA of the CDR3 is TGTGCCAGCAGCCAAACCGGGACAGGGTTTGAAGAGACCCAGTACTTC. The chain is built from TRBV28 and TRBJ2-5, with 9 bases that match TRBD1. Looked up from germline, CDR1 is MDHEN and CDR2 is SYDVKM. The CDR3 consists of 16 residues. The J segment lost 3 bases and the V segment lost 6 bases, leaving 11 bases of the junction unmatched.